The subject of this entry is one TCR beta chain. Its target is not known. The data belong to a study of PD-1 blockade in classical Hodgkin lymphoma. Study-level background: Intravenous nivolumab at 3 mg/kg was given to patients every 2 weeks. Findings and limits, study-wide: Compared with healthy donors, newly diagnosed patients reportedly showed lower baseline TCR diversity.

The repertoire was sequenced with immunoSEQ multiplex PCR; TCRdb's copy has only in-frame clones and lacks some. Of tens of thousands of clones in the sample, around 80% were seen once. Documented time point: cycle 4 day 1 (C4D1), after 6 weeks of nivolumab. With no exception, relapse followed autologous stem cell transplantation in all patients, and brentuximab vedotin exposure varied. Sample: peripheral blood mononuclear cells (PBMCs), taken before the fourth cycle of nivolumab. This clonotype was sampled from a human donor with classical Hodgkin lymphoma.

DNA of the CDR3: TGTGCCAGCAGCGGGGTAGGCAAAAACATTCAGTACTTC. It yields the protein CASSGVGKNIQYF. The chain recombines TRBV7-9 with TRBJ2-4; D gene unclear. CDR1 and CDR2 from the germline V gene are SEHNR and FQNEAQ (reference sequence). The V gene lost 5 bases and the J gene lost 3 bases, with 8 bases spanning the gap. The CDR3 runs 13 residues.